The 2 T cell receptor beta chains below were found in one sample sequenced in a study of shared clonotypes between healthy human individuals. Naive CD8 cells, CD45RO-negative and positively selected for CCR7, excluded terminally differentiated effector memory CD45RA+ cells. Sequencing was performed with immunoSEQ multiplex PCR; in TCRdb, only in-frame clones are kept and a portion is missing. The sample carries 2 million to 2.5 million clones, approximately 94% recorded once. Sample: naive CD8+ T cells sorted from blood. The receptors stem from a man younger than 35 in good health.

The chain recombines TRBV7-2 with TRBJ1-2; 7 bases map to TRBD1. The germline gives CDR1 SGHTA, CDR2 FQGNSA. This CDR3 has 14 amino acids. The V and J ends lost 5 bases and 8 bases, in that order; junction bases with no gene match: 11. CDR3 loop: CASSTGTAVGGYTF. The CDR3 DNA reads TGTGCCAGCAGCACCGGGACAGCCGTGGGCGGCTACACCTTC.

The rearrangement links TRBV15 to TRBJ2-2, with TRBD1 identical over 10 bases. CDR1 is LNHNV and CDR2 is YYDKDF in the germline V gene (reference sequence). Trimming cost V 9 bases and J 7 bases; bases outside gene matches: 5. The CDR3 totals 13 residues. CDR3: CATGTGEVGELFF. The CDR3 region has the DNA TGTGCCACTGGGACAGGGGAAGTCGGGGAGCTGTTTTTT.